This is a list of T cell receptor beta chains from one sample in a study of cytomegalovirus exposure and HLA in healthy donors. The method was immunoSEQ multiplex PCR; TCRdb's version includes in-frame clones alone and lacks a portion of them. This table holds around 91,000 clones, around 80% found once. Sequenced material: PBMCs. The origin of the receptors is a male donor in good health and CMV-seropositive. The conserved cysteine and the conserved F or W are not part of the CDR3 here.

>TRBJ2-1|TRBV19
ASSISSAGNEQF
>TRBJ2-3|TRBV11-3
ASSLGLASTDTQY
>TRBJ2-5|TRBV27
ASRRGVWAQETQY
>TRBJ1-1|TRBV6-5
ASSLPTGRNTEAF
>TRBJ2-3|TRBV18
ASSPVPGRTDTQY
>TRBJ1-4|TRBV30
AWSVSSGMNEKLF
>TRBJ2-7|TRBV2
ASISDFYEQY
>TRBJ2-7|TRBV30
AWTSGPYEQY
>TRBJ1-1|TRBV19
ASSPTGTGDAF
>TRBJ2-4|TRBV6-5
ASSYEGATKNIQY
>TRBJ1-5|TRBV6-1
ASRGQFEQPQH
>TRBJ2-1|TRBV27
ASSLRTSGETYNEQF
>TRBJ1-6|TRBV14
ASSQLRGTRNSPLH
>TRBJ2-3|TRBV5-4
ASWFGIGATDTQY
>TRBJ2-3|TRBV7-2
ASSDTSGGARDTQY
>TRBJ2-7|TRBV19
ASTGTSGRSSSYEQY
>TRBJ2-2|TRBV7-9
ASSLAVAGVPGELF
>TRBJ1-1|TRBV7-9
ASSPTTGGDTEAF
>TRBJ1-2|TRBV6-6
ASSMGTGLDGYT
>TRBJ2-5|TRBV5-4
ASSLESPRRETQY
>TRBJ2-1|TRBV19
ASSQGYNEQF
>TRBJ1-1|TRBV7-2
ASSATGMREAF
>TRBJ2-3|TRBV5-4
ASSLQRGWVTDTQY
>TRBJ1-2|TRBV19
ASRTAGDIYGYT
>TRBJ2-2|TRBV7-2
ASSLVGVQNTGELF
>TRBJ1-2|TRBV27
ASSFQLGGLYGYT
>TRBJ1-1|TRBV27
ASSPRRGQKNTEAF
>TRBJ2-1|TRBV5-1
ASSSWTSGSPLNEQF
>TRBJ2-5|TRBV14
ASSQDQGYQETQY
>TRBJ2-2|TRBV11-2
ASSLAGGSGELF
>TRBJ2-1|TRBV9
ASSGAGIEQF
>TRBJ2-5|TRBV27
ASSLGLAGGRETQY
>TRBJ2-6|TRBV5-1
ASTNSRSGANVLT
>TRBJ2-5|TRBV2
ASSLAGTQY
>TRBJ1-1|TRBV19
ASSSSDRGGAF
>TRBJ1-1|TRBV29-1
RGSREENTEAF
>TRBJ2-1|TRBV7-9
ASSDGTGERNEQF
>TRBJ2-3|TRBV5-6
ASSLDRADTQY
>TRBJ2-3|TRBV5-5
ASSSPGQGLTDTQY
>TRBJ2-7|TRBV5-6
ASSAGLAGAYEQY
>TRBJ2-5|TRBV7-9
ASRPTGAQETQY
>TRBJ2-1|TRBV7-2
ASSREGSYNEQF
>TRBJ2-5|TRBV6-1
ASSERTAGGGLGQETQY
>TRBJ1-6|TRBV18
ASSLDRANSPLH
>TRBJ2-7|TRBV5-6
ASSLGREQY